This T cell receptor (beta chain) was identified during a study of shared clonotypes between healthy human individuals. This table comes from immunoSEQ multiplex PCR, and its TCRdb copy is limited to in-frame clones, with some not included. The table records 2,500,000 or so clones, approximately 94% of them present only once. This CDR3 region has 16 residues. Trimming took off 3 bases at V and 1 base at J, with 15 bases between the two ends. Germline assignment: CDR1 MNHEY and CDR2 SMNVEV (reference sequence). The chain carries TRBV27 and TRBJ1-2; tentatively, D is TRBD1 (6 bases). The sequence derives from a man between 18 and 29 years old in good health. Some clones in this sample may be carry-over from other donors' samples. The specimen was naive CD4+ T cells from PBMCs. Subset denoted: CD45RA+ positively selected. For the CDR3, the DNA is TGTGCCAGCAGTTTCAGGGGACGACAAGATAACTATGGCTACACCTTC. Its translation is CASSFRGRQDNYGYTF.